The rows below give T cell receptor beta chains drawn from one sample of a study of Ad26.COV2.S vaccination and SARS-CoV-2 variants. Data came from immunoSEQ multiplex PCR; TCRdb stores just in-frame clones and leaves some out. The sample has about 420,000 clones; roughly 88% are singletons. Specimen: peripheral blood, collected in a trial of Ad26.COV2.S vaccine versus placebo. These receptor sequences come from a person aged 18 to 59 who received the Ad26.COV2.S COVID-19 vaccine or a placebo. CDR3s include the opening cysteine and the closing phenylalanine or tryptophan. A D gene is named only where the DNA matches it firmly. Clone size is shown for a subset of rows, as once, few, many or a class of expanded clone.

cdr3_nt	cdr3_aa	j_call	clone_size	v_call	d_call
TGTGCCAGCAGCCGAGGAGGGGACGGTGGCTACACCTTC	CASSRGGDGGYTF	TRBJ1-2	once	TRBV6-5	-
TGTGCCAGCAGTTTATCGGGCACGGGAGAGGAGACTCAGTACTTC	CASSLSGTGEETQYF	TRBJ2-5	-	TRBV27	-
TGCGCCAGCAGCCAAGAGACAGGGAGGTCCTACGAGCAGTACTTC	CASSQETGRSYEQYF	TRBJ2-7	-	TRBV4-1	-
TGTGCCAGCAGTCTCGGGACAGACACCGGGGAGCTGTTTTTT	CASSLGTDTGELFF	TRBJ2-2	-	TRBV2	TRBD1
TGTGCCTCCAGGCCGGGAAGAGGGGGGGATACGCAGTATTTT	CASRPGRGGDTQYF	TRBJ2-3	-	TRBV27	-
TGCAGTGCTGAGGCAGGGGACGAGCAGTACTTC	CSAEAGDEQYF	TRBJ2-7	-	TRBV20-1	-
TGTGCCAGCAGCCAAGATTCCTCAGGCACCGGGGAGCTGTTTTTT	CASSQDSSGTGELFF	TRBJ2-2	-	TRBV3-1/TRBV3-2	-
TGTGCCAGCAGCCCCCCAAGCTACGAGCAGTACTTC	CASSPPSYEQYF	TRBJ2-7	once	TRBV9	-
TGTGCCAGCAGCCCTCGGACTAGCGGGGTTACCGGGGAGCTGTTTTTT	CASSPRTSGVTGELFF	TRBJ2-2	-	TRBV9	TRBD2
TGTGCCAGCAGCTGGGCCAGGGGTATGAACACTGAAGCTTTCTTT	CASSWARGMNTEAFF	TRBJ1-1	-	TRBV5-4	-
TGCGAGAAGGTTCCGGTGTCACCCCTCCACTTT	CEKVPVSPLHF	TRBJ1-6	-	TRBV19	-
TGTGCCACCAGTGACAACGGCGGCAGATCAATCTACGAGCAGTACTTC	CATSDNGGRSIYEQYF	TRBJ2-7	-	TRBV24-1	-
TGTGCCAGCAGCTTAGGGGGGTTTGTGAACACTGAAGCTTTCTTT	CASSLGGFVNTEAFF	TRBJ1-1	-	TRBV7-9	-
TGTGCCAGCAGCTTAGGTCAGGGGGCCTACGAGCAGTACTTC	CASSLGQGAYEQYF	TRBJ2-7	once	TRBV7-8	TRBD1
TGTGCCAGCAGCGGCTACAGGGATGGCACCGGGGAGCTGTTTTTT	CASSGYRDGTGELFF	TRBJ2-2	-	TRBV9	-
TGTGCCAGCAGCATCACTGGGGGGACAGGGGCGTCGGAGACCCAGTACTTC	CASSITGGTGASETQYF	TRBJ2-5	-	TRBV7-3	TRBD1
TGTGCCAGCAGAGATAGGGTGAACACTGAAGCTTTCTTT	CASRDRVNTEAFF	TRBJ1-1	-	TRBV28	-
TGCAGCGCCGGGGGGGGCCGCCCAGGAGAAGAGCAGTACTTC	CSAGGGRPGEEQYF	TRBJ2-7	-	TRBV29-1	TRBD2
TGTGCCGGCACCGATGGACTTCCCCACAGCACAGATACGCAGTATTTT	CAGTDGLPHSTDTQYF	TRBJ2-3	-	TRBV21-1	-
TGTGCCAGCAGCGTAGATCGGGGGGGTAAAAACATTCAGTACTTC	CASSVDRGGKNIQYF	TRBJ2-4	-	TRBV9	TRBD2
TGTGCCAGCAGCTTGGGGAGGACAGGGGAAGATCAGCCCCAGCATTTT	CASSLGRTGEDQPQHF	TRBJ1-5	once	TRBV11-2	TRBD1
TGTGCCAGCAGAAGGGGCGCATCATTTGAAAAACTGTTTTTT	CASRRGASFEKLFF	TRBJ1-4	-	TRBV4-2	-
TGTGCCAGCAGTACAGACAGGGGGCTTGTTTTCTTT	CASSTDRGLVFF	TRBJ1-1	once	TRBV6-6	TRBD1
TGCGCCAGCAGCCAAGACACGACCATGAACACTGAAGCTTTCTTT	CASSQDTTMNTEAFF	TRBJ1-1	-	TRBV4-3	-
TGTGCCAGCGGGTCGGGTCGGAGACTCACCGGGGAGCTGTTTTTT	CASGSGRRLTGELFF	TRBJ2-2	-	TRBV6-5	-
TGTGCCAGCAGCTTGATCGGTTCCGCGGGAGGCACTGAAGCTTTCTTT	CASSLIGSAGGTEAFF	TRBJ1-1	few	TRBV5-6	-
TGTGCCAGCAGCCGTAGCCCTGAGCCAGGAAACACCATATATTTT	CASSRSPEPGNTIYF	TRBJ1-3	-	TRBV3-1/TRBV3-2	-
TGTGCCAGCAGCCGCCCTCCAAGGACAGGGTGGGACGCGAACACTGAAGCTTTCTTT	CASSRPPRTGWDANTEAFF	TRBJ1-1	once	TRBV3-1/TRBV3-2	TRBD1
TGTGCCAGCAGTTTAGACGGGTACGAGCAGTACTTC	CASSLDGYEQYF	TRBJ2-7	-	TRBV27	-
TGCGCCAGCAGCGGGGACGGGCAAGTGGATTACGAAAAACTGTTTTTT	CASSGDGQVDYEKLFF	TRBJ1-4	-	TRBV4-1	-
TGTGCCAGCAGCTACCAACAGGGGGCGGTAAATGGCTACACCTTC	CASSYQQGAVNGYTF	TRBJ1-2	once	TRBV6-5	TRBD1
TGTGCCAGCAGCTTAACCAGGGCGAACACCGGGGAGCTGTTTTTT	CASSLTRANTGELFF	TRBJ2-2	-	TRBV7-3	-
TGTGCCAGTAGCTCCGAGCGGGGACCCGCCTACAATGAGCAGTTCTTC	CASSSERGPAYNEQFF	TRBJ2-1	-	TRBV19	TRBD2
TGTGCCAGCAGCGTTGACTCGTACAATGAGCAGTTCTTC	CASSVDSYNEQFF	TRBJ2-1	-	TRBV7-9	-
TGTGCCTGGAGTGAGTACAGCCACGAGCAGTACTTC	CAWSEYSHEQYF	TRBJ2-7	few	TRBV30	-
TGTGCCTGGAGTCTTGGGGTGAGCAATCAGCCCCAGCATTTT	CAWSLGVSNQPQHF	TRBJ1-5	once	TRBV30	-
TGTGCCAGCAGTGAAAGAGGGGGGAGCTCCTATAATTCACCCCTCCACTTT	CASSERGGSSYNSPLHF	TRBJ1-6	-	TRBV25-1	-
TGTGCCAGCAGGGGACAGGGACTCGGATGGCCCCAGCATTTT	CASRGQGLGWPQHF	TRBJ1-5	-	TRBV28	TRBD1
TGTGCCAGCAGTGAAGCGGGACCCGAGTTTATGAACACTGAAGCTTTCTTT	CASSEAGPEFMNTEAFF	TRBJ1-1	-	TRBV2	-
TGTGCCAGCAGCGTGAGCCTCGCCTCGGCCAACTATGGCTACACCTTC	CASSVSLASANYGYTF	TRBJ1-2	-	TRBV9	-
TGTGCCAGCAGTCCATTCACAGGGACCTATGGCTACACCTTC	CASSPFTGTYGYTF	TRBJ1-2	-	TRBV6-2/TRBV6-3	-
TGCGCCAGCAGCTTGGTAGGGGCGAACACCGGGGAGCTGTTTTTT	CASSLVGANTGELFF	TRBJ2-2	-	TRBV5-1	-
TGTGCCAGCAGCCGGGATCCCGAGCAGTACTTC	CASSRDPEQYF	TRBJ2-7	-	TRBV5-6	-